This note documents a single TCR beta chain sequence. The data are from a study of shared clonotypes between healthy human individuals. The assay used deep level. Sequenced by immunoSEQ multiplex PCR; TCRdb stores in-frame clones only, minus some. Among around 500,000 clones, about four fifths were seen once, and the ten largest hold around 14%. The CDR3 is 16 residues long. The germline V gene encodes CDR1 SEHNR and CDR2 FQNEAQ (reference sequence). Between the trimmed V and J ends, which lost 4 bases and 1 base, there was a span of 11 bases. This chain links TRBV7-9 with TRBJ2-6; D unclear. The origin of this receptor is a woman aged 40 to 50 in good health. Some clones in this sample may be carry-over from other donors' samples. The sequenced sample consisted of PBMCs. The CDR3 loop is CASSSSLGSGANVLTF. The CDR3 DNA follows: TGTGCCAGCAGCTCGTCCTTGGGATCTGGGGCCAACGTCCTGACTTTC.